The rows below give T cell receptor beta chains drawn from one sample of a study of T cell responses to AZD1222 COVID-19 vaccine. Sequenced by immunoSEQ multiplex PCR; TCRdb stores in-frame clones only, minus some. Of 60,000 to 65,000 clones detected, approximately 80% appear once; the ten largest clones hold 11% to 15%. The starting material was peripheral blood, obtained on day 0 of AZD1222 vaccination. These TCRs come from an adult in good health. The CDR3 runs from the conserved cysteine through the conserved F or W. A D gene is named only where the DNA matches it firmly. Clone size appears in some rows only: once, few, many, or a class for an expanded clone.

len,d_gene,v_gene,abundance,j_gene,CDR3nt,CDR3aa
11,NA,TRBV25-1,NA,TRBJ2-1,TGTGCCAGCAGTTCCTACAATGAGCAGTTCTTC,CASSSYNEQFF
12,NA,TRBV29-1,NA,TRBJ2-5,TGCAGCGCCGTGACTTTCCAAGAGACCCAGTACTTC,CSAVTFQETQYF
16,NA,TRBV11-2,once,TRBJ2-6,TGTGCCAGCAGCTTGAGAGAGGGGTCGGGGGCCAACGTCCTGACTTTC,CASSLREGSGANVLTF
16,NA,TRBV7-2,NA,TRBJ1-3,TGTGCCAGCAGCTTCTCCGGACATTCATCTGGAAACACCATATATTTT,CASSFSGHSSGNTIYF
13,NA,TRBV6-2/TRBV6-3,NA,TRBJ1-2,TGTGCCAGCCGTTCTTCTGGGGGCGACGGCTACACCTTC,CASRSSGGDGYTF
16,TRBD2,TRBV19,NA,TRBJ2-5,TGTGCCAGTAGTATAATCCCTAGCGGGGGGCAAGAGACCCAGTACTTC,CASSIIPSGGQETQYF
18,NA,TRBV10-3,once,TRBJ2-1,TGTGCCATCAGCATTAGATTAACAGGGAAAGGGGGGCACAATGAGCAGTTCTTC,CAISIRLTGKGGHNEQFF
15,NA,TRBV18,NA,TRBJ1-4,TGTGCCAGCTCACCCTCCGGAGGGTCGCAGGAAAAACTGTTTTTT,CASSPSGGSQEKLFF
15,NA,TRBV16,NA,TRBJ1-4,TGTGCCAGCAGCCAGGGTCCAGGATATAATGAAAAACTGTTTTTT,CASSQGPGYNEKLFF
15,NA,TRBV3-1/TRBV3-2,NA,TRBJ1-5,TGTGCCAGCAGCCCCACCTGGGGAGGGGATCAGCCCCAGCATTTT,CASSPTWGGDQPQHF
14,NA,TRBV19,NA,TRBJ2-4,TGTGCCAGTAGCGCAGTCCAGGGGGGGGCCATTCAGTACTTC,CASSAVQGGAIQYF
16,TRBD1,TRBV6-2/TRBV6-3,NA,TRBJ2-7,TGTGCCAGCAGTTACTTCGGAGGACAGGGGGGATACGAGCAGTACTTC,CASSYFGGQGGYEQYF
14,TRBD1,TRBV7-2,NA,TRBJ1-1,TGTGCCAGCAGGAGACAGGGCGACTCTTTGGAGGCTTTCTTT,CASRRQGDSLEAFF
14,NA,TRBV9,NA,TRBJ2-1,TGTGCCAGCAGCCCATTTGACTCAAACAATGAGCAGTTCTTC,CASSPFDSNNEQFF
14,NA,TRBV7-2,NA,TRBJ1-6,TGTGCCAGCAGCCCCCAGGCTCCTAATTCACCCCTCCACTTT,CASSPQAPNSPLHF
15,NA,TRBV11-3,NA,TRBJ2-3,TGTGCCAGCAGTGAGAGGGGGGTTCGAACAGATACGCAGTATTTT,CASSERGVRTDTQYF
18,TRBD1,TRBV27,NA,TRBJ1-2,TGTGCCAGCAGTTTTAGAGGGGGACGAGGGGGCGAGGCCTATGGCTACACCTTC,CASSFRGGRGGEAYGYTF
14,NA,TRBV10-1,NA,TRBJ1-2,TGCGCCAGCAGTGCCGAGGGAGTCAACTATGGCTACACCTTC,CASSAEGVNYGYTF
15,TRBD1,TRBV28,NA,TRBJ1-3,TGTGCCAGCATGACAGGGAAAGGCTCTGGAAACACCATATATTTT,CASMTGKGSGNTIYF
13,NA,TRBV28,NA,TRBJ1-5,TGTGCCAGCAGTATTTATTGGGATCAGCCCCAGCATTTT,CASSIYWDQPQHF
14,NA,TRBV7-9,NA,TRBJ1-2,TGTGCCAGCAGCTTAGTAGACATTCGGGGTGGCTACACCTTC,CASSLVDIRGGYTF
12,NA,TRBV4-1,NA,TRBJ2-7,TGCGCCAGCAGCCAAGGAGGCTACGAGCAGTACTTC,CASSQGGYEQYF
14,NA,TRBV7-2,NA,TRBJ1-2,TGTGCCAGCAGCTTAGGTGCTGCTAACTATGGCTACACCTTC,CASSLGAANYGYTF
14,NA,TRBV7-9,NA,TRBJ1-2,TGTGCCAGCAGCTTAGAAGTAGGGGGGAAAGGCTACACCTTC,CASSLEVGGKGYTF
16,NA,TRBV9,NA,TRBJ1-6,TGTGCCAGCAGCGAGGAGGTGGGAAGAGGGAAATCACCCCTCCACTTT,CASSEEVGRGKSPLHF
13,NA,TRBV19,NA,TRBJ1-1,TGTGCCAGTAGTATTAACCAGAACACTGAAGCTTTCTTT,CASSINQNTEAFF
11,NA,TRBV7-8,NA,TRBJ2-5,TGTGCCAGCAGCCAACAGGAGACCCAGTACTTC,CASSQQETQYF
19,TRBD1,TRBV15,medium-sized,TRBJ2-5,TGTGCCACCAGCAGATGGACAGGCAGGGAGTTGGATTATAGGGAGACCCAGTACTTC,CATSRWTGRELDYRETQYF
15,TRBD1,TRBV4-3,NA,TRBJ2-1,TGCGCCAGCAGCCATGGTAGGACAGGGTTAAATCAACAGTTCTTC,CASSHGRTGLNQQFF
13,NA,TRBV20-1,NA,TRBJ1-3,TGCAGTGCGAGTCAGGCTTCGGGAGACACCATATATTTT,CSASQASGDTIYF
16,NA,TRBV5-1,few,TRBJ1-4,TGCGCCAGCAGCTTGGGTCCCCGTGGTCGGGCTGAAAAACTGTTTTTT,CASSLGPRGRAEKLFF
15,NA,TRBV28,NA,TRBJ2-7,TGTGCCAGCAGCCTCACCAGGGGACTCTCCTACGAGCAGTACTTC,CASSLTRGLSYEQYF
15,NA,TRBV18,NA,TRBJ2-1,TGTGCCAGCTCACCTTTGGGGACACCTTACAATGAGCAGTTCTTC,CASSPLGTPYNEQFF
16,NA,TRBV24-1,once,TRBJ1-4,TGTGCCACCAGTGATTTTTCGACGGCAACTAATGAAAAACTGTTTTTT,CATSDFSTATNEKLFF
16,NA,TRBV9,few,TRBJ1-2,TGTGCCAGCAGCCCAACCGTTCAGGGTCCTAACTATGGCTACACCTTC,CASSPTVQGPNYGYTF
14,NA,TRBV5-1,NA,TRBJ2-2,TGCGCCAGCAGCTTACGTGGGGTTAACGGGGAGCTGTTTTTT,CASSLRGVNGELFF
15,TRBD2,TRBV15,NA,TRBJ2-5,TGTGCCACCAGCAGGAGGACTAGCGGCTTAGAGACCCAGTACTTC,CATSRRTSGLETQYF
16,NA,TRBV7-2,NA,TRBJ2-7,TGTGCCAGCAGCTTAGTTGGGGGTTTGAGCTCCTACGAGCAGTACTTC,CASSLVGGLSSYEQYF
14,NA,TRBV7-2,NA,TRBJ1-1,TGTGCCAGCAGCTTGGACAGATTGAACACTGAAGCTTTCTTT,CASSLDRLNTEAFF
18,TRBD2,TRBV5-4,NA,TRBJ2-7,TGTGCCAGCAGCCCGGTGAGGGCCGCGGGGGGGCTAAAGGCCGAGCAGTACTTC,CASSPVRAAGGLKAEQYF
15,TRBD1,TRBV9,NA,TRBJ1-3,TGTGCCAGCAGCGACACAGGGGGAGCTGGAAACACCATATATTTT,CASSDTGGAGNTIYF
13,NA,TRBV9,few,TRBJ1-2,TGTGCCAGCAGCGTAAGGCAGGATTATGGCTACACCTTC,CASSVRQDYGYTF
15,NA,TRBV10-1,NA,TRBJ1-2,TGCGCCAGCAGCCCTTTGGGAGGGAAGGACTATGGCTACACCTTC,CASSPLGGKDYGYTF
15,TRBD2,TRBV30,once,TRBJ2-3,TGTGCCTGGAGTGTCCCCAGCGGGGAATCGGATACGCAGTATTTT,CAWSVPSGESDTQYF
16,NA,TRBV7-5,NA,TRBJ1-6,NA,CARSLGWGQGSSPLHF
15,NA,TRBV19,NA,TRBJ1-5,TGTGCCAGTAGTATAGACTCGACAGGAAATCAGCCCCAGCATTTT,CASSIDSTGNQPQHF
12,NA,TRBV7-9,few,TRBJ2-1,TGTGCCAGCAGCCATTTAGGCAATGAGCAGTTCTTC,CASSHLGNEQFF
17,TRBD2,TRBV7-8,NA,TRBJ2-5,TGTGCCAGCAGCTTAGGAGGGCTAGCGGGGGTACAAGAGACCCAGTACTTC,CASSLGGLAGVQETQYF